This TCR beta chain appears in the sequencing data of a study of type 1 and type 2 diabetes patients. PCR was run on genomic DNA. Multiplex PCR with 30 forward and 13 reverse primers amplified the TCR beta CDR3. TCRdb ran MiXCR on the multiplex PCR reads and lists one entry per CDR3 protein. The sample has under 300,000 distinct CDR3 sequences; roughly 50% are singletons. Study outcomes and limitations: Groups were not age- or gender-matched, which may bias interpretation. Some T1D-only expanded clones might appear in more T2D or control samples. In type 2 diabetes, highly-expanded CD4+ clones took a median roughly 4% of reads.

This clonotype was counted at least ten times. Its matching antigen is unknown. Peripheral blood, about 10 milliliters per participant, was collected. With 3 bases clipped from V and 1 base from J, the junction kept 4 bases outside the gene matches. The CDR3 runs 17 residues. CDR1 is WSHSY and CDR2 is SAAADI in the germline V gene. The receptor comes from a man younger than 35 with type 2 diabetes. J is TRBJ2-3 and V is TRBV10-2, with 13 positions matching TRBD2. Sequenced: peripheral blood mononuclear cells (PBMCs). CDR3 DNA: TGCGCCAGCAGTGAACTAGCGGGAGGGCTGGGCACAGATACGCAGTATTTT. Its protein is CASSELAGGLGTDTQYF.